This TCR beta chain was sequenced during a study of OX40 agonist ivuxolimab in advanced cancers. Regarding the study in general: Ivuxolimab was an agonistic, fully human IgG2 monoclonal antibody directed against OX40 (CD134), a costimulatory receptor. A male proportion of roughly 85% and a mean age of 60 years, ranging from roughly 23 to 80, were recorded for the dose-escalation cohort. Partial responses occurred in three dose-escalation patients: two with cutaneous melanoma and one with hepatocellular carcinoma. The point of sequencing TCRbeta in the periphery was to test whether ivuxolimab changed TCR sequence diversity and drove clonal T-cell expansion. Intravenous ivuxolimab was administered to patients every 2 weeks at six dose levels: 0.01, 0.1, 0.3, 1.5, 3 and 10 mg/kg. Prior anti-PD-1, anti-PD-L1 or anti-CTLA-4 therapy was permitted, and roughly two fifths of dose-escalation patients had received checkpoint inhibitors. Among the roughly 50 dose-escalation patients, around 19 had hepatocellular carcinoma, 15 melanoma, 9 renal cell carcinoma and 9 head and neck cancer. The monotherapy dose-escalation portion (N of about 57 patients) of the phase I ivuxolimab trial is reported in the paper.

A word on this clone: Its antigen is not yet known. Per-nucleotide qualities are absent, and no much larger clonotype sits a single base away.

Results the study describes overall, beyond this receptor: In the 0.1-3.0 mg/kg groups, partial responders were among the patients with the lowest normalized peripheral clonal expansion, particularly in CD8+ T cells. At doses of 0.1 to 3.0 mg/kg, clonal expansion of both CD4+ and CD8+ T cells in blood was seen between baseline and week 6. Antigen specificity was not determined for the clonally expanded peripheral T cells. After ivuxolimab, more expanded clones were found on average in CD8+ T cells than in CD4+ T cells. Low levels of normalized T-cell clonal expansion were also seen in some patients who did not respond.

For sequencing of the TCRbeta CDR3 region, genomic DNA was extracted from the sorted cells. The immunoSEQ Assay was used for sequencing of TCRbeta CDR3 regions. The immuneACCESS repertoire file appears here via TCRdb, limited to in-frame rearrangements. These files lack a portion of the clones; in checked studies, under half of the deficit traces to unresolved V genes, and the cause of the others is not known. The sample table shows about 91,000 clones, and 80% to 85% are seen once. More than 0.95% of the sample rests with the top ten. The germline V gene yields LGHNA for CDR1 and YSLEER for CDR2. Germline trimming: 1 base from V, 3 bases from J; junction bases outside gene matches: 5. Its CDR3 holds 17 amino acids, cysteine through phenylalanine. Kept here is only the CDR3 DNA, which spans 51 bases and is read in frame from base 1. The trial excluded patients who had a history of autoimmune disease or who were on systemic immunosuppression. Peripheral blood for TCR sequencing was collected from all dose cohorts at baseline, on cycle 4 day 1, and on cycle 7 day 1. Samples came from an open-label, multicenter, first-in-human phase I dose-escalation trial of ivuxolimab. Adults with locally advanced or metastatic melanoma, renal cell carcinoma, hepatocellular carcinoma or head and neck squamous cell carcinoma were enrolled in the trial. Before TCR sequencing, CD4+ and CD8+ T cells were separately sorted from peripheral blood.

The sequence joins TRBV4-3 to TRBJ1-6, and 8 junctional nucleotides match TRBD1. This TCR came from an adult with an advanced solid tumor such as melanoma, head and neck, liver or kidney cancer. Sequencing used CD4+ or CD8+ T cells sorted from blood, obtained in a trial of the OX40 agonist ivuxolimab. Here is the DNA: TGCGCCAGCAGCCAAGCGCCCGGGACAGGCTATAATTCACCCCTCCACTTT. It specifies CASSQAPGTGYNSPLHF.